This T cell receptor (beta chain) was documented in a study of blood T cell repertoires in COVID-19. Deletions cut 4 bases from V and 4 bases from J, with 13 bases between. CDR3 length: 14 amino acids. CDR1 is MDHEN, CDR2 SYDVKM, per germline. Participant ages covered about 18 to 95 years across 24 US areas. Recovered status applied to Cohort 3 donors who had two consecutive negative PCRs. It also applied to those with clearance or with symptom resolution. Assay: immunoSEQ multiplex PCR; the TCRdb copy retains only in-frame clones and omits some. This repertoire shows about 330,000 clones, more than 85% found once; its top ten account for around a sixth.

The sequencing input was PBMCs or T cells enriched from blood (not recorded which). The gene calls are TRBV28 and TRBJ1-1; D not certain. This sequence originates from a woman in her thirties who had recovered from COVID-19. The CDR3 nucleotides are TGTGCCAGCAGTTGGGGTTTTGGAGGCACTGAAGCTTTCTTT. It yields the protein CASSWGFGGTEAFF. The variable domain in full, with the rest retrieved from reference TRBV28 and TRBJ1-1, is DVKVTQSSRYLVKRTGEKVFLECVQDMDHENMFWYRQDPGLGLRLIYFSYDVKMKEKGDIPEGYSVSREKKERFSLILESASTNQTSMYLCASSWGFGGTEAFFGQGTRLTVV.